This T cell receptor (beta chain) appears in the sequencing data of a study of monozygotic twins with cystic fibrosis. Study context: Library input was approximately 3.1 micrograms of fragmented DNA, with approximately 16 PCR cycles.

V shed 5 bases and J shed 3 bases, with 8 bases lying between them. Germline V gene data show CDR1 as SEHNR and CDR2 as FQNEAQ (reference sequence). The CDR3 loop spans 12 amino acids. Remarks on this clone: Its antigen is not known.

Study findings and constraints: The repertoire was suggested to be naive-dominated, clonality median approximately 0.0093. In this small cohort, shared CDR3 numbers showed no association with age, concordance or disease severity. J usage was most co-twin-similar in 8 of 16 pairs, V in 13.

The method was immunoSEQ multiplex PCR; TCRdb's version includes in-frame clones alone and lacks a portion of them. This sample has about 30,000 clones; around four fifths occur once, and the top ten carry around 0.88%. Sequenced input: blood. The receptor was isolated from a girl aged 2 to 9 with cystic fibrosis. This chain connects TRBV7-9 to TRBJ2-7; D unclear. CDR3 region: CASSRTGYEQYF. CDR3 bases: TGTGCCAGCAGCCGGACGGGCTACGAGCAGTACTTC.